This T cell receptor (beta chain) was identified during a study of T cells in Graves' hyperthyroidism and ophthalmopathy. Study details: Blood from the periphery was taken at initial diagnosis, before any treatment. Overall study results and limits: In the analysis, a 13 V-J model separated ophthalmopathy from stable hyperthyroidism.

It was uncontrolled infection, other autoimmune disease, pregnancy or lactation that excluded patients. This clonotype was seen a handful of times. The antigen is unknown. CDR3 length: 12 amino acids. Regions amplified from RNA transcripts were the TCR beta CDR3 regions. Using the HTBI primer set, a first-round RT-PCR was run on the TCR CDR3. Via MiXCR, TCRdb re-called the multiplex PCR reads, giving one row per CDR3 protein. Of about 640,000 distinct CDR3 sequences listed, less than 25% are singletons. The V and J genes are TRBV12-3 or TRBV12-4 and TRBJ2-3; D is unclear. TRBJ1-5 explains the end of the DNA better; the J call may be wrong. The sequencing sample was made of blood. The sequence was collected from a man younger than 45 with Graves' ophthalmopathy. The CDR3 nucleotides read TGTGCCAGCAGGATGTTTGGAGATACGCAGCATTTT. It specifies CASRMFGDTQHF.